The 11 T cell receptor beta chains below were found in one sample sequenced in a study of blood T cell repertoires in COVID-19. The protocol was immunoSEQ multiplex PCR, while the TCRdb copy is restricted to in-frame clones and leaves out a portion. This sample carries tens of thousands of clones, around 91% of them seen once, and the ten largest clones take 15% to 20%. Sample: peripheral blood. These receptor sequences come from a woman aged 60-75 years with COVID-19, enrolled during active disease.

The chain couples TRBV7-8 to TRBJ1-1; no reliable D call. V lost 2 bases and J lost 8, with 9 bases in between. This CDR3 has 12 residues. From germline, CDR1 is SGHVS and CDR2 FQNEAQ. DNA of the CDR3: TGTGCCAGCAGCTTATTCGGCAGGGAAGCTTTCTTT. It yields the protein CASSLFGREAFF.

CDR3 coding DNA: TGTGCCAGCAGTTTACCCGACCTAGCGGGCGGGGAGCTGTTTTTT. Its translation is CASSLPDLAGGELFF. This chain connects TRBV28 to TRBJ2-2, with 8 bases that match TRBD2. V was pared by 2 bases and J by 7 bases, with 6 bases of the junction left unmatched. Germline-derived CDR1 and CDR2 are MDHEN and SYDVKM. CDR3 size: 15 residues.

The chain recombines TRBV21-1 with TRBJ2-7; the D segment call TRBD1 is taken from the table without a DNA check. TRBV21-1 has pseudogene status. There are 18 residues in the CDR3. The DNA for the CDR3 is TGTGCCAGCAGCACCAAGGGGTCCGGGACAGGGAAAAGTAACGAGCAGTACTTC. Residues: CASSTKGSGTGKSNEQYF.

J is TRBJ2-2 and V is TRBV5-1, with 8 bases fitting TRBD1. V trimming: 0 bases; J trimming: 5 bases; junction bases outside the gene matches: 6. Germline V gene data show CDR1 as SGHRS and CDR2 as YFSETQ. CDR3 length equals 16 residues. CDR3 coding DNA: TGCGCCAGCAGCTTGGTGACAGGGGCCACAACCGGGGAGCTGTTTTTT. This encodes CASSLVTGATTGELFF.

J is TRBJ1-3 and V is TRBV2; D not resolved. The germline V and J ends were trimmed by 0 bases and 0 bases, with 6 bases remaining between them. This CDR3 region has 15 residues. The germline V gene has CDR1 SNHLY and CDR2 FYNNEI. This CDR3 is CASSEARDSGNTIYF. CDR3 nucleotides: TGTGCCAGCAGTGAAGCGCGGGACTCTGGAAACACCATATATTTT.

This clone was detected once. J is TRBJ2-2 and V is TRBV28, with D tentatively TRBD1 (6 bases). CDR3 size: 17 residues. Germline loops: CDR1 MDHEN, CDR2 SYDVKM. The V gene lost 6 bases and the J gene lost 0 bases, with 17 bases spanning the gap. The CDR3 protein is CASSHWGQEANTGELFF. CDR3 DNA: TGTGCCAGCAGCCACTGGGGGCAGGAAGCGAACACCGGGGAGCTGTTTTTT.

The CDR3 coding sequence is TGTGCCAGCAGCCACACAGGGACGAACACCGGGGAGCTGTTTTTT. The encoded protein is CASSHTGTNTGELFF. The chain links TRBV4-2 to TRBJ2-2, with D tentatively TRBD1 (6 bases). V lost 3 bases to trimming and J lost 0 bases, with 8 bases between them. The CDR3 contains 15 residues. The germline V gene encodes CDR1 LGHNA and CDR2 YNFKEQ.

V usage is TRBV6-5 and J usage is TRBJ2-7; TRBD2 aligns across 8 bases. Per germline, CDR1 MNHEY and CDR2 SVGAGI. The CDR3 runs 16 residues. With V trimmed by 0 bases and J by 2 bases, 6 bases remained unmatched. CDR3 nucleotide sequence: TGTGCCAGCAGTTACTCGCTAGCGGGCACGACCTACGAGCAGTACTTC. Protein product: CASSYSLAGTTYEQYF.

This clone came up a few times. The chain has TRBV24-1 and TRBJ1-2, with a tentative D call TRBD1 (5 bases). With 6 bases removed from V and 6 bases from J, the gap between germline ends came to 16 bases. The CDR3 contains 14 residues. Germline lookup yields CDR1 KGHDR and CDR2 SFDVKD. For the CDR3, the DNA is TGTGCCACCAGTCCCCCAGGGAAAGGGAATGGCTACACCTTC. Translation: CATSPPGKGNGYTF.

The J gene is TRBJ1-1, the V gene TRBV5-1, with TRBD1 identical over 9 bases. CDR3 length: 18 amino acids. With 0 bases clipped from V and 1 base from J, the junction kept 10 bases outside the gene matches. CDR1 is SGHRS, CDR2 YFSETQ, per germline. The CDR3 bases are TGCGCCAGCAGCTTGGCTCGACAGGGGGACCTGGCGAACACTGAAGCTTTCTTT. This translates into CASSLARQGDLANTEAFF.

The chain employs TRBV5-1 and TRBJ1-5; the match to TRBD1 covers 8 bases. The length of the CDR3 is 16 residues. CDR1 SGHRS and CDR2 YFSETQ come from the germline V gene. With V trimmed by 2 bases and J by 2 bases, 6 bases remained unmatched. CDR3 sequence reads: CASSLDGQGGNQPQHF. The DNA of the CDR3 is TGCGCCAGCAGCTTAGATGGACAGGGTGGCAATCAGCCCCAGCATTTT.